This is a list of T cell receptor beta chains from one sample in a study of blood T cell repertoires in COVID-19. Method: immunoSEQ multiplex PCR; TCRdb's copy keeps in-frame clones and lacks some. The repertoire holds about 200,000 clones, with roughly 80% as singletons. The specimen was peripheral blood. These receptors came from a woman aged 80 or over with acute or convalescent COVID-19. CDR3s include the opening cysteine and the closing phenylalanine or tryptophan. A D gene is named only where the DNA matches it firmly. Clone size is given for some rows only: seen once, a few or many times, or a class if the clone is expanded.

D: TRBD1; V: TRBV19; J: TRBJ2-1; size: .; length: 15; CDR3: CASSAGQGARNEQFF; DNA: TGTGCCAGTAGTGCAGGACAGGGGGCGAGGAATGAGCAGTTCTTC
D: TRBD2; V: TRBV7-9; J: TRBJ2-7; size: .; length: 14; CDR3: CASSERGDAYEQYF; DNA: TGTGCCAGCAGCGAGCGGGGGGACGCCTACGAGCAGTACTTC
D: TRBD2; V: TRBV6-1; J: TRBJ2-2; size: .; length: 16; CDR3: CASSEGLAETTGELFF; DNA: TGTGCCAGCAGTGAAGGGCTAGCGGAAACCACCGGGGAGCTGTTTTTT
D: TRBD1; V: TRBV6-1; J: TRBJ1-5; size: .; length: 16; CDR3: CASSEIGTGQGQPQHF; DNA: TGTGCCAGCAGTGAAATAGGGACAGGGCAAGGTCAGCCCCAGCATTTT
D: TRBD2; V: TRBV4-2; J: TRBJ2-3; size: .; length: 15; CDR3: CASSLSSGVPDTQYF; DNA: TGTGCCAGCAGCCTATCTAGCGGGGTCCCAGATACGCAGTATTTT
D: .; V: TRBV28; J: TRBJ1-6; size: .; length: 18; CDR3: CASSHSRGGRIYNSPLHF; DNA: TGTGCCAGCAGTCACTCGAGGGGGGGGCGGATTTATAATTCACCCCTCCACTTT
D: .; V: TRBV9; J: TRBJ1-6; size: .; length: 16; CDR3: CASSVAKDRKGSPLHF; DNA: TGTGCCAGCAGCGTAGCTAAGGACAGAAAAGGTTCACCCCTCCACTTT
D: TRBD1; V: TRBV5-4; J: TRBJ1-3; size: .; length: 14; CDR3: CASSQGQATDTIYF; DNA: TGTGCCAGCAGCCAAGGACAGGCGACGGACACCATATATTTT
D: TRBD1; V: TRBV5-4; J: TRBJ2-5; size: .; length: 14; CDR3: CASSPGTGRETQYF; DNA: TGTGCCAGCAGCCCGGGGACAGGGCGAGAGACCCAGTACTTC
D: TRBD1; V: TRBV15; J: TRBJ1-3; size: .; length: 17; CDR3: CATSRAQGGDSGNTIYF; DNA: TGTGCCACCAGCAGAGCGCAGGGGGGCGACTCTGGAAACACCATATATTTT
D: .; V: TRBV2; J: TRBJ2-3; size: .; length: 14; CDR3: CASTRGAATDTQYF; DNA: TGTGCCAGCACCAGGGGGGCAGCCACAGATACGCAGTATTTT
D: TRBD2; V: TRBV7-3; J: TRBJ2-3; size: .; length: 14; CDR3: CASSLSGGGDTQYF; DNA: TGTGCCAGCAGCCTTAGCGGGGGCGGAGATACGCAGTATTTT
D: .; V: TRBV20-1; J: TRBJ1-1; size: .; length: 11; CDR3: CSVRMNTEAFF; DNA: TGCAGTGTGCGGATGAACACTGAAGCTTTCTTT
D: .; V: TRBV7-8; J: TRBJ1-3; size: few; length: 15; CDR3: CASSQMTDSGNTIYF; DNA: TGTGCCAGCAGCCAGATGACAGACTCTGGAAACACCATATATTTT
D: .; V: TRBV29-1; J: TRBJ2-3; size: few; length: 14; CDR3: CSVVVPGLTDTQYF; DNA: TGCAGCGTTGTAGTTCCGGGTCTCACAGATACGCAGTATTTT
D: TRBD2; V: TRBV10-3; J: TRBJ2-1; size: .; length: 17; CDR3: CAISPLAGGPGGDEQFF; DNA: TGTGCCATCAGTCCACTAGCGGGAGGGCCAGGAGGGGATGAGCAGTTCTTC
D: .; V: TRBV7-9; J: TRBJ1-1; size: many; length: 12; CDR3: CASSLESFEAFF; DNA: TGTGCCAGCAGCTTAGAATCTTTTGAAGCTTTCTTT
D: TRBD1; V: TRBV11-2; J: TRBJ1-1; size: .; length: 14; CDR3: CASSWGQGATEAFF; DNA: TGTGCCAGCAGCTGGGGACAGGGGGCAACTGAAGCTTTCTTT
D: .; V: TRBV4-3; J: TRBJ1-4; size: .; length: 17; CDR3: CASSQDGTLGVNEKLFF; DNA: TGCGCCAGCAGCCAAGATGGGACTCTAGGGGTTAATGAAAAACTGTTTTTT
D: TRBD2; V: TRBV4-3; J: TRBJ2-1; size: .; length: 19; CDR3: CASSQDLAGGSSSYNEQFF; DNA: TGCGCCAGCAGCCAAGATCTAGCGGGGGGCTCCAGCTCCTACAATGAGCAGTTCTTC
D: .; V: TRBV4-3; J: TRBJ1-2; size: .; length: 15; CDR3: CASSASLTAGYGYTF; DNA: TGCGCCAGCAGCGCATCCCTTACAGCCGGCTATGGCTACACCTTC
D: .; V: TRBV27; J: TRBJ1-2; size: once; length: 15; CDR3: CASRNSPDRDYGYTF; DNA: TGTGCCAGCAGAAACTCCCCGGACAGAGACTATGGCTACACCTTC
D: TRBD2; V: TRBV30; J: TRBJ2-2; size: once; length: 16; CDR3: CAWSVLGLAVSGELFF; DNA: TGTGCCTGGAGTGTATTGGGACTAGCGGTATCGGGGGAGCTGTTTTTT
D: .; V: TRBV5-1; J: TRBJ2-3; size: few; length: 16; CDR3: CASSLVGGGNTDTQYF; DNA: TGCGCCAGCAGCCTTGTTGGGGGAGGTAATACGGATACGCAGTATTTT
D: TRBD2; V: TRBV7-9; J: TRBJ2-1; size: .; length: 16; CDR3: CASSLRGLAGANEQFF; DNA: TGTGCCAGCAGCTTAAGGGGACTAGCGGGGGCAAATGAGCAGTTCTTC
D: .; V: TRBV18; J: TRBJ1-1; size: .; length: 15; CDR3: CASSPARWFATEAFF; DNA: TGTGCCAGCTCACCTGCCAGGTGGTTTGCCACTGAAGCTTTCTTT